This TCR beta chain was sequenced in a study of T cells in Graves' hyperthyroidism and ophthalmopathy. This clonotype was detected many times. The antigen remains unidentified. The study, taken as a whole, reports: The authors' 13 V-J model separated ophthalmopathy from stable hyperthyroidism.

When ophthalmopathy did not progress within 18 months, Graves' hyperthyroidism was considered stable. Patients between 18 and 65 years old had hyperthyroidism, newly diagnosed and lasting under 2 months. With 2 bases clipped from V and 3 bases from J, the junction kept 9 bases outside the gene matches. The germline gives CDR1 MDHEN, CDR2 SYDVKM. The CDR3 consists of 19 residues. Regions amplified from RNA transcripts were the TCR beta CDR3 regions. HTBI primers drove first-round RT-PCR of the TCR CDR3. TCRdb called the multiplex PCR reads again in MiXCR, with one record for every CDR3 protein. Of 600,000 or so distinct CDR3 sequences listed, about 16% are singletons.

The material sequenced was blood. This chain uses TRBV28 with TRBJ2-4; 14 bases line up with TRBD2. The clonotype originates from a woman aged 25-40 years with Graves' hyperthyroidism. CDR3 in amino acids: CASSLMGLAGVGDKNIQYF. The CDR3 nucleotides are TGTGCCAGCAGTTTAATGGGACTAGCGGGAGTGGGTGACAAAAACATTCAGTACTTC.